These T cell receptor beta chains were read from a single sample in a study of CD8+ T cells in alopecia areata. The repertoire was sequenced with immunoSEQ multiplex PCR; TCRdb's copy has only in-frame clones and lacks some. The table has a few hundred thousand clones, roughly 63% seen once. Specimen: CD4+ T cells sorted from blood, collected at week 52, from a patient treated with tofacitinib. The receptors stem from a human donor with alopecia areata. The CDR3 runs from the conserved cysteine through the conserved F or W. Each record gives: V gene, CDR3 protein.

v_call: TRBV27
cdr3_aa: CASRWTGNSPLHF

v_call: TRBV2
cdr3_aa: CASRGEGESPLHF

v_call: TRBV5-1
cdr3_aa: CASSLAGQSYEQYF

v_call: TRBV30
cdr3_aa: CAWSTGVEQFF

v_call: TRBV25-1
cdr3_aa: CASSESQRTEVETQYF

v_call: TRBV5-4
cdr3_aa: CASSADRSYGYTF

v_call: TRBV5-4
cdr3_aa: CASSLKTGSETQYF

v_call: TRBV5-1
cdr3_aa: CASSLESAQETQYF

v_call: TRBV29-1
cdr3_aa: CSVTTGVNTEAFF

v_call: TRBV5-1
cdr3_aa: CASSSGQGIFTDTQYF

v_call: TRBV7-6
cdr3_aa: CASSPQGSYGYTF

v_call: TRBV4-1
cdr3_aa: CASSQVFPGHRVGTEAFF

v_call: TRBV6-5
cdr3_aa: CATALDGNTEAFF

v_call: TRBV6-5
cdr3_aa: CASNRAGEDQPQHF

v_call: TRBV29-1
cdr3_aa: CSGRDVQETQYF

v_call: TRBV6-5
cdr3_aa: CASREQGGTQYF

v_call: TRBV30
cdr3_aa: CAWSVKAAVRGNQPQHF

v_call: TRBV29-1
cdr3_aa: CSAQRDSSYEQYF